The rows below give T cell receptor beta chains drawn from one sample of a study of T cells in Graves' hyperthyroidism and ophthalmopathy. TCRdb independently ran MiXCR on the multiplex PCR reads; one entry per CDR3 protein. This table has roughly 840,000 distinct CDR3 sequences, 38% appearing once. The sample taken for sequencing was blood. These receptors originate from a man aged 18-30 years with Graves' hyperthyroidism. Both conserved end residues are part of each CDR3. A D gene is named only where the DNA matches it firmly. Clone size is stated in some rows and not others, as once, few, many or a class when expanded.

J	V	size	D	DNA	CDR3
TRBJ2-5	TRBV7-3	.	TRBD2	TGTGCCAGCAGCTCCCTCCGGCCAGCGGGGGAGGGGGAGACCCAGTACTTC	CASSSLRPAGEGETQYF
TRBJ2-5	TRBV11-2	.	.	TGTGCCAGCAGCTTAGAGGGGGCTCCCACCGAAGAGACCCAGTACTTC	CASSLEGAPTEETQYF
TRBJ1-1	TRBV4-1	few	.	TGCGCCAGCAGCCGACAATGGGAGGGGAACACTGAAGCTTTCTTT	CASSRQWEGNTEAFF
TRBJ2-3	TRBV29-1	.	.	TGCAGCGTCGTAGGGTCGGAGCGGAGCACAGATACGCAGTATTTT	CSVVGSERSTDTQYF
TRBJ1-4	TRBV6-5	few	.	TGTGCCAGCAGTGAAGACCCGAGGGCGGCTGAAAAACTGTTTTTT	CASSEDPRAAEKLFF
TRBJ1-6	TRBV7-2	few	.	TGTGCCAGCAGCCAAGATGAGGTCAGGGATTCACCCCTCCACTTT	CASSQDEVRDSPLHF
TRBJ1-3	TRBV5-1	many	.	TGCGCCAGCAGCTCAGTAGGCTCTGGAAACACCATATATTTT	CASSSVGSGNTIYF
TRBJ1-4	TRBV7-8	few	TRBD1	TGTGCCAGCAGCATACAGGGGGCGACTAATGAAAAACTGTTTTTT	CASSIQGATNEKLFF
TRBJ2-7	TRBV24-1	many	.	TGTGCCACCAGTGACAACATAGGGACACCTGATCAGCAGTACTTC	CATSDNIGTPDQQYF
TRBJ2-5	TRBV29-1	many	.	TGCAGCGTTGTCCCAGGGGCAGAGACCCAGTACTTC	CSVVPGAETQYF
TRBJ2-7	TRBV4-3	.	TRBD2	TGCGCCAGCAGCCCTGGGGGACTAGCCGAGCAGTACTTC	CASSPGGLAEQYF
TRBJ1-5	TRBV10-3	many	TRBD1	TGTGCCATCAGTGAATCAGGGGGCCATCAGCCCCAGCATTTT	CAISESGGHQPQHF
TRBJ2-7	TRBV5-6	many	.	TGTGCCAGCAGCCCCGACAGGACCATCCACGAGCAGTACTTC	CASSPDRTIHEQYF
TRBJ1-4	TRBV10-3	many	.	TGTGCCATCAGTGAGAGTCCAACTAATGAAAAACTGTTTTTT	CAISESPTNEKLFF
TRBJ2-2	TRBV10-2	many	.	TGCGCCAGCAGGCCTCGGGACCTCTCGAACACCGGGGAGCTGTTTTTT	CASRPRDLSNTGELFF
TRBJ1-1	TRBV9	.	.	TGTGCCAGCAGCGTAGATGGGGGGGGAAATGAAGCTTCCTTT	CASSVDGGGNEASF
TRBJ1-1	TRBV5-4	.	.	TGTGCCAGCAGCCCGTGGAGGGGAAGTCGGACTGAAGCTTTCTTT	CASSPWRGSRTEAFF
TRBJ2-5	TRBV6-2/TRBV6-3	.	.	TGTGCCAGCAGCACACCTATTGATCCGACAGGCCAAGAGACCCAGTACTTC	CASSTPIDPTGQETQYF
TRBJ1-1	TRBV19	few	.	TGTGCCAGTAGTATTTGGACAGAGCTGGGGAAGAACACTGAAGCTTTCTTT	CASSIWTELGKNTEAFF
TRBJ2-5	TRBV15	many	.	TGTGCCACCAGCAGAGATCTTAAGTACCAAGAGACCCAGTACTTC	CATSRDLKYQETQYF
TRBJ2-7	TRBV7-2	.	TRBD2	TGTGCCAGCAGCGAATCGGGGGGTTGGTCCTGCGAGCAGTACTTC	CASSESGGWSCEQYF
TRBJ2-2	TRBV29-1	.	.	TGCAGCACACTAAGTCGGGGGTGGACCGGGGAGCTGTTTTTT	CSTLSRGWTGELFF
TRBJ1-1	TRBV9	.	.	TGTGCCGGGGACGGCGAGACGACTGAAGCTTTCTTT	CAGDGETTEAFF
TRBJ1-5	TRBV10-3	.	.	TGTGCCATCAGTGGGGACGGCGACAATCAGCCCCAGCATTTT	CAISGDGDNQPQHF
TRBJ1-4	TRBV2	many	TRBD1	TGTGCCAGCATCGACAGGGGAGGGGAAAAACTGTTTTTT	CASIDRGGEKLFF
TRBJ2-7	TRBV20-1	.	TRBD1	TGCAGTGCTAGCGGACAGGGTAGCTTAACCTACGAGCAGTACTTC	CSASGQGSLTYEQYF
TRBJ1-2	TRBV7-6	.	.	TGTGCCAGCAGCTCAGAAATCCGGGGCCGGGGGGGTGAAGGCTACACCTTC	CASSSEIRGRGGEGYTF
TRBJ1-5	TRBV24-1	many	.	TGTGCCACCAGCGAGGGAAACAATCAGCCCCAGCATTTT	CATSEGNNQPQHF
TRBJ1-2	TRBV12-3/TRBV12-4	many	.	TGTGCCAGCAGTTTAGATGTCTATGGCTACACCTTC	CASSLDVYGYTF
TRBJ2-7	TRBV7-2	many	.	TGTGCCAGCAGCTTAGTCTTCGGGCCCTACGAGCAGTACTTC	CASSLVFGPYEQYF
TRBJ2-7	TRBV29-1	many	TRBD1	TGCAGCGTTGTCGGCAGGGGGCCTTACGAGCAGTACTTC	CSVVGRGPYEQYF
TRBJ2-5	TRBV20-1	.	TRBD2	TGCAGTGCACCACTAGCGGGGGGCCCTTCGGAGACCCAGTACTTC	CSAPLAGGPSETQYF
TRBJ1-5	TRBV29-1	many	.	TGCAGCGTTGCAGAGGGGTTGGCAAATCAGCCCCAGCATTTT	CSVAEGLANQPQHF
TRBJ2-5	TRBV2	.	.	TGTGCCAGCATCACAGCGGAAATTCAAGAGACCCAGTACTTC	CASITAEIQETQYF
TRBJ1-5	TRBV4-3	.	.	TGCGCCAGCAGCCAAGAGATCAGTCAGCCCCAGCATTTT	CASSQEISQPQHF
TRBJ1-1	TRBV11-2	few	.	TGTGCCAGCAGCTCGAGAACCTGGCAGGATGAAGCTTTCTTT	CASSSRTWQDEAFF
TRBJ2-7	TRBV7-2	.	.	TGTGCCAGCAGCTTCGACCGTAACGAGCAGTACTTC	CASSFDRNEQYF
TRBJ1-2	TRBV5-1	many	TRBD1	TGCGCCAGCAGCTTGGTCCCAGGGGGATATGATGGCTACACCTTC	CASSLVPGGYDGYTF
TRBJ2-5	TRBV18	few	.	TGTGCCAGCTCACCACCGGAGGGGGTTCGAGACCAGTACTTC	CASSPPEGVRDQYF
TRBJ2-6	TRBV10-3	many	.	TGTGCCATCAGCCCCATTTCTGGGGCCAACGTCCTGACTTTC	CAISPISGANVLTF
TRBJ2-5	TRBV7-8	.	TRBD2	TGTGCCAGCAGCACCGGACTAGCGGGGGTTCAAGAGACCCAGTACTTC	CASSTGLAGVQETQYF
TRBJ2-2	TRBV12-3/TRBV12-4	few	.	TGTGCCAGCAGCCCTCGGGGTCGGACCGGGGAGCTGTTTTTT	CASSPRGRTGELFF
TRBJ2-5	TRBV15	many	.	TGTGCCACCAGCAGAGGGAGGGCAACTCAAGAGACCCAGTACTTC	CATSRGRATQETQYF
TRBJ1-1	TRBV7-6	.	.	TGTGCCAGCAGCGGCCTCGAGAAGGACGGGAACACTGAAGCTTTCTTT	CASSGLEKDGNTEAFF
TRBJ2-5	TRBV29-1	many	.	TGCAGCGTTGAAGGGATAGGGGTGGACCAGTACTTC	CSVEGIGVDQYF
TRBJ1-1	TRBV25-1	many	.	TGTGCCAGCAGTGACGGGGCGAACACTGAAGCTTTCTTT	CASSDGANTEAFF
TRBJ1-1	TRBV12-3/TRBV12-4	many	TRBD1	TGTGCCAGCAGTGTCAGGGGGCGGACTGAAGCTTTCTTT	CASSVRGRTEAFF
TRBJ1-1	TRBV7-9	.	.	TGTGCCAGCAGCTTCTCCTCGAGTAGCACTGAAGCTTTCTTT	CASSFSSSSTEAFF
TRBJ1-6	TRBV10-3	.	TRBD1	TGTGCCATCAGAGGGACAGGATCAAATTCACCCCTCCACTTT	CAIRGTGSNSPLHF
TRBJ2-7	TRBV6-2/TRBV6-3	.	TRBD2	TGTGCCAGCAGTTTTCACCGACTTAGCGGGGCCTACGAGCAGTACTTC	CASSFHRLSGAYEQYF
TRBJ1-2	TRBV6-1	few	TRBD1	TGTGCCAGCAGCTCCTCAGACAGGGGGCACGGCTACACCTTC	CASSSSDRGHGYTF
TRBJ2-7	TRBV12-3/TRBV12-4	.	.	TGTGCCAGCAGTTTAGATCTTCTTGGGGCGGACGAGCAGTACTTC	CASSLDLLGADEQYF
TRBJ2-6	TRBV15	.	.	TGTGCCACCAGCGATGGACAGTTTCCCCCTGGGGCCAACGTCCTGACTTTC	CATSDGQFPPGANVLTF
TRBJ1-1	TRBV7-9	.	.	TGTGCCAGCAGCTTCCCAGGGAAGGCCACTGAAGCTTTCTTT	CASSFPGKATEAFF
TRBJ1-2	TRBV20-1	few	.	TGCAGTGCTAGGGCCCCAGAGGGAAGCTATGGCTACACCTTC	CSARAPEGSYGYTF
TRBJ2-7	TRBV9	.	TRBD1	TGTGCCAGCAGCGCGACAGGGGGCTGGTACGAGCAGTACTTC	CASSATGGWYEQYF
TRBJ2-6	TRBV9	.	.	TGTGCCAGCAGCGTAGTAACAGGGCCCCGCTCTGGGGCCAACGTCCTGACTTTC	CASSVVTGPRSGANVLTF
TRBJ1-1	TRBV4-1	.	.	TGCGCCAGCAGCCAAGGGGTAATGAACACTGAAGCTTTCTTT	CASSQGVMNTEAFF
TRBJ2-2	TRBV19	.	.	TGTGCCAGTAGTGGGCCGAGGCTAGCCTCCACCGGGGAGCTGTTTTTT	CASSGPRLASTGELFF
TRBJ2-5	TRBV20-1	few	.	TGCAGTGCTAGAGCCACCGAAGGGGGAGAGACCCAGTACTTC	CSARATEGGETQYF